This T cell receptor (beta chain) was documented in a study of T cell responses to AZD1222 COVID-19 vaccine (dated by TCRdb to the early 2020s). At the level of the whole study: TCR sequencing covered more than 230 trial participants: 200 to 210 given two doses of AZD1222 and about 26 given two doses of MenACWY control vaccine. Enrollment into the trials was organized by age into subgroups of 18-55, 56-69 and 70-plus years, and those subgroups contained about 160, 30 and 59 TCR-sequenced participants, respectively. Findings and caveats that apply to the study as a whole: Epitopes outside the regions mutated in the B.1.351 and B.1.1.7 variants were reportedly recognized by nearly half of the unique spike-specific TCRs. Spike-specific TCR breadth and depth rose significantly after two AZD1222 doses compared with day 0 and with MenACWY recipients. Because no day 14 peak-response samples were available, repertoires were characterized only after the peak T cell response. In the small 56-69-year group, the increase in depth fell short of significance, most likely because of low power. Conclusions about previously exposed vaccinees are limited because only five to seven AZD1222 recipients were SARS-CoV-2 seropositive at baseline. The whole spike protein was spanned by vaccine-associated CD4 TCRs, and dominant responses were seen in regions 160-218 and 743-854. Most participants were white British and females outnumbered males, and the authors suggested that clonal diversity may have been underestimated.

The time point label, read with the paper, signifies: about 28 days (+/-7) after the second vaccine dose. AZD1222 recipients with second doses at about 4 weeks or about 12 weeks were pooled, because spike-specific TCR depth and breadth did not differ between schedules. Vaccinee samples were obtained from the UK trials COV001 and COV002, which included a single-blind randomized controlled phase 2/3 trial of AZD1222 (ChAdOx1 nCoV-19) in healthy adults. For TCRbeta chain sequencing, PBMC samples were collected from trial participants at day 0 and at day 28 after the second dose. A remark on this clone: Its antigen specificity is not known. Per-nucleotide qualities are absent, and no much larger clonotype sits a single base away.

The CDR3 regions of human TCRbeta chains were subjected to immunosequencing. Turning to the authors' computational methods: Repertoire TCRs were matched against a reference library of SARS-CoV-2-specific TCRs generated with the MIRA antigen-specificity platform. Breadth was defined as the fraction of unique TCRs that were SARS-CoV-2-associated, and depth was defined as the fraction of total T cells that were SARS-CoV-2-associated. Using the MIRA data, every spike-specific TCR was mapped to the spike region that the TCR reacted to and assigned to either a CD4 or a CD8 class. Log10-transformed breadth and depth values were compared by one-way ANOVA with Sidak's multiple comparisons tests. The table comes from immuneACCESS by way of TCRdb, which keeps in-frame sequences with V and J called. Part of the clones is missing from these tables; in studies checked, under half for an unresolved V gene and the rest for unknown reasons. That table is the source of V, J and clone size, and D and trimming were worked out from the DNA. The sample table shows 100,000 or so clones, and approximately 90% are seen once. The ten largest clones represent more than 9% of the sample.

From the cysteine up to the phenylalanine, the CDR3 has a length of 14 residues. Just the 42-base CDR3 DNA is kept, in frame starting at base 1. V is cut by 6 bases and J by 0 bases, and the space between the germline ends is 11 bases. The germline V gene encodes CDR1 SNHLY and CDR2 FYNNEI. Recombination joined TRBV2 with TRBJ1-1; the D region possibly corresponds to TRBD1 (6 bases align). The input for sequencing was peripheral blood, taken 28 days after the second AZD1222 dose. This sequence originates from an adult who received the AZD1222 COVID-19 vaccine. In nucleotides, the sequence is TGTGCCAGCAGGGGGGGGCGAATGAACACTGAAGCTTTCTTT. It translates to CASRGGRMNTEAFF.